This T cell receptor beta chain was sequenced for a study of cytomegalovirus exposure and HLA in healthy donors. General study results and limits: The dataset shows that most TCR sequences were rare, while some public TCRs occurred in many donors. The study listed roughly 160 cytomegalovirus-associated TCR beta chains.

About this clone itself: Its cognate antigen is unknown.

The PCR used 60 Vbeta and 13 Jbeta primers. Method: immunoSEQ multiplex PCR; TCRdb's copy keeps in-frame clones and lacks some. The table shows nearly 200,000 clones, with over 75% occurring only once. Germline V gene data show CDR1 as LGHNA and CDR2 as YSLEER. The CDR3 has 18 amino acids. Trimming shortened V by 0 bases and J by 7 bases, and 22 bases separated the two germline ends. V is TRBV4-3 and J is TRBJ1-5, with D perhaps matching TRBD1 (5 bases). Sequencing input: PBMCs. The sequence derives from a boy aged 2 to 10 in good health and CMV-seronegative. This CDR3 is CASSQDPPGGLRGQPQHF. The CDR3 DNA reads TGCGCCAGCAGCCAAGATCCACCCGGGGGGTTACGGGGACAGCCCCAGCATTTT.